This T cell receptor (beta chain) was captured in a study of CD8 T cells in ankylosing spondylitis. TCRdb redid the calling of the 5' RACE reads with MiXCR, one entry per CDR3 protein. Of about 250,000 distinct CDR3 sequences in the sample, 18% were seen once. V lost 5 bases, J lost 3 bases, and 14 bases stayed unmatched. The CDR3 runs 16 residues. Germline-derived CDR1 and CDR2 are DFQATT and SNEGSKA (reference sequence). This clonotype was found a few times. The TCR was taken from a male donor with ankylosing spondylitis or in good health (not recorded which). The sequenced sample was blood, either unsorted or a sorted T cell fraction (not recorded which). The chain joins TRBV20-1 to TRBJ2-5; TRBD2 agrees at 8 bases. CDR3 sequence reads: CSARRSRGLEKETQYF. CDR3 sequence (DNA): TGCAGTGCTCGGCGAAGTAGGGGACTAGAAAAAGAGACCCAGTACTTC.